The 7 T cell receptor beta chains given below trace back to one sample, sequenced in a study of control samples from healthy donors and cancer patients. Some clones are missing from TCRdb's copy, which holds only in-frame ones; the method was immunoSEQ multiplex PCR. The table records 150,000 or so clones, about 89% of them present only once. The specimen was blood. Receptors were obtained from a man between 18 and 29 years old in good health.

J is TRBJ2-5 and V is TRBV7-2; 10 bases are shared with TRBD1. The CDR3 has 15 residues. With V trimmed by 3 bases and J by 5 bases, 6 bases remained unmatched. Germline V CDR1 and CDR2: SGHTA, FQGNSA. CDR3 nucleotide sequence: TGTGCCAGCAGCTTGGGACAGGGGAATTGGGAGACCCAGTACTTC. This codes for CASSLGQGNWETQYF.

The chain couples TRBV7-6 to TRBJ1-1; D remains ambiguous. The CDR3 has 13 residues. Trimming shortened V by 0 bases and J by 8 bases, and 10 bases separated the two germline ends. Germline CDR1 is SGHVS and CDR2 is FNYEAQ. The CDR3 reads CASSLAGKVEAFF. The DNA of the CDR3 is TGTGCCAGCAGCTTAGCAGGGAAGGTGGAAGCTTTCTTT.

This clone has only one observation. The chain links TRBV28 to TRBJ2-7; TRBD1 matches 9 bases. The CDR3 covers 13 residues. J was trimmed by 6 bases and V by 6 bases; bases with no gene match: 6. The germline gives CDR1 MDHEN, CDR2 SYDVKM. The CDR3 nucleotides are TGTGCCAGCAGGATCACAGGGGGCTCCGAGCAGTACTTC. Its translation is CASRITGGSEQYF.

This chain links TRBV7-6 with TRBJ1-1, with D possibly matching TRBD1 (5 bases). Germline loops: CDR1 SGHVS, CDR2 FNYEAQ. V shed 0 bases and J shed 5 bases, with 7 bases lying between them. CDR3 length equals 13 residues. CDR3 sequence: CASSLAEGTEAFF. Here the CDR3 DNA reads TGTGCCAGCAGCTTAGCGGAGGGGACTGAAGCTTTCTTT.

The chain employs TRBV6-6 and TRBJ1-3; D not certain. The V and J ends lost 5 bases and 2 bases respectively, with 7 bases between them. This CDR3 is 13 amino acids long. Looked up from germline, CDR1 is MNHNY and CDR2 is SVGAGI (reference sequence). The CDR3 loop reads CASSLHPGNTIYF. The CDR3 region has the DNA TGTGCCAGCAGTCTACACCCTGGAAACACCATATATTTT.

The J gene is TRBJ1-5, the V gene TRBV19, with D possibly matching TRBD1 (5 bases). Germline V gene sequence: CDR1 LNHDA, CDR2 SQIVND (reference sequence). Trimming left V 3 bases short and J 7 bases short, with 19 bases between. This CDR3 contains 16 residues. The CDR3 sequence is CASSIIRSGGGQPQHF. CDR3 coding DNA: TGTGCCAGTAGTATCATAAGGTCAGGCGGGGGGCAGCCCCAGCATTTT.

The chain uses TRBV28 and TRBJ2-1; 10 nucleotides match TRBD2. Per the germline V gene, CDR1 is MDHEN and CDR2 is SYDVKM. V was clipped by 6 bases and J by 9 bases; unmatched bases: 8. The CDR3 has 14 amino acids. Here the CDR3 reads CASSPPGLATEQFF. CDR3 sequence (DNA): TGTGCCAGCAGCCCCCCGGGACTAGCGACTGAGCAGTTCTTC.